These 2 T cell receptor beta chains were all obtained from the same sample, sequenced in a study of beta chain features in type 1 diabetes. General study results and limits: Moderate yet significant TCRB CDR3 shortening was seen in Type 1 diabetes patients in all four CD4+ subsets.

These TCRs are of unknown antigen specificity. The investigators reverse transcribed all of the isolated RNA, so they sequenced expressed TCRB transcripts. Sequencing used immunoSEQ multiplex PCR; TCRdb keeps in-frame clones, though not all of them. In the table there are approximately 250,000 clones, about a tenth of which are singletons. Specimen: naive CD4+ T cells from blood. Every receptor here comes from a man aged 25-40 years with type 1 diabetes.

The rearrangement links TRBV19 to TRBJ1-6; no firm D call. Germline lookup yields CDR1 LNHDA and CDR2 SQIVND (reference sequence). CDR3 length: 14 residues. V was clipped by 7 bases and J by 0 bases, with 7 bases between them. The CDR3: CASKESSYNSPLHF. The CDR3 coding sequence is TGTGCCAGTAAAGAGAGCTCCTATAATTCACCCCTCCACTTT.

A few counts support this clone. The genes are TRBV7-8 and TRBJ2-5; D uncertain. CDR3 length: 16 residues. CDR1 and CDR2 (germline): SGHVS, FQNEAQ. V was clipped by 1 base and J by 0 bases, with 12 bases between them. The CDR3 region is CASSLGYRRHQETQYF. CDR3 in DNA: TGTGCCAGCAGCTTAGGATATCGGCGGCACCAAGAGACCCAGTACTTC.